The clone carrying this TCR beta chain turned up a few times. The target antigen is unknown. V dropped 7 bases and J dropped 3 bases, with 12 bases sitting between them. Germline CDR1 is ENHRY and CDR2 is SYGVKD. The CDR3 sequence is 13 residues long. A CD45RO/CCR7/CD25/CD127/CD95/CD27 panel sorted naive, central memory, regulatory and stem cell-like memory CD4+ cells. The data originate from a study of beta chain features in type 1 diabetes. Study findings and constraints: There was a moderate but significant shortening of TCRB CDR3s in all four CD4+ subsets of Type 1 diabetes patients.

cDNA synthesis used the whole RNA isolate, giving expressed TCRB sequences. Assay used: immunoSEQ multiplex PCR; TCRdb lists only in-frame clones, some missing. The sample contains a few hundred thousand clones, over 8.5% of which appear only once. Sequenced input: central memory CD4+ T cells from blood. The chain has TRBV10-3 and TRBJ1-1, with D unresolved. The receptor comes from a man aged 25 to 40 with type 1 diabetes. The CDR3 loop is CAITPRIDTEAFF. CDR3 DNA: TGTGCCATCACTCCCAGGATCGACACTGAAGCTTTCTTT.